Included here is one T cell receptor beta chain sequence, with context. This CDR3 is 16 amino acids long. The germline V gene has CDR1 SGHNT and CDR2 YYREEE (reference sequence). V dropped 0 bases and J dropped 0 bases, with 12 bases sitting between them. This specimen belongs to a study of cytotoxic CD8 clonotypes in ibrutinib-treated CLL. For the study at large: Response sampling occurred after a median approximately 12 months of treatment (range 6 to 36).

Sequenced by immunoSEQ multiplex PCR; TCRdb stores in-frame clones only, minus some. The table lists about 49,000 clones, roughly 50% of them singletons, with approximately 32% in the top ten. The clonotype was recovered from a human donor with chronic lymphocytic leukemia. The sample in question was PBMCs, obtained after 12 months of ibrutinib treatment. The chain couples TRBV5-4 to TRBJ1-1, with D possibly matching TRBD1 (6 bases). The CDR3 DNA reads as TGTGCCAGCAGCTTGGCCGAGACAGGAATGAACACTGAAGCTTTCTTT. Protein: CASSLAETGMNTEAFF.